This TCR beta chain came from a study of blood T cells in healthy people across ages. Combining a sample-barcoded 5' primer with a J-beta primer mix, a second PCR ran for roughly 7 to 12 cycles. TCRdb processed the 5' RACE reads anew with MiXCR; each CDR3 protein has one entry. The sample lists 730,000 or so distinct CDR3 sequences, less than 45% occurring once. V lost 5 bases and J lost 2; bases outside the gene matches: 5. This CDR3 has 18 residues. This chain joins TRBV12-3 or TRBV12-4 and TRBJ2-6; 14 positions agree with TRBD2. The sequenced sample was blood. This clonotype was obtained from a man older than 75 in good health. CDR3 protein: CASSPGLAGGPGANVLTF. For the CDR3, the DNA is TGTGCCAGCAGTCCAGGACTAGCGGGAGGTCCTGGGGCCAACGTCCTGACTTTC.